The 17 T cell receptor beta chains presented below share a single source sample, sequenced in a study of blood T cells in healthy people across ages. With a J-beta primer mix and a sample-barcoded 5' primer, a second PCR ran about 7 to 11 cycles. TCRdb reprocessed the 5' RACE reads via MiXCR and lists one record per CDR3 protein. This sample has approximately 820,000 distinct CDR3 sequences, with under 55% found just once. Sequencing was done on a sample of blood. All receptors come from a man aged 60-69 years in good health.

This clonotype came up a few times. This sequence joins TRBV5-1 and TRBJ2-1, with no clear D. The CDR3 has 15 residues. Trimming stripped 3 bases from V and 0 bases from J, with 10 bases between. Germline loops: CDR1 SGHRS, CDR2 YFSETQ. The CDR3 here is CASSSSVASYNEQFF. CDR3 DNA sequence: TGCGCCAGCAGCTCCAGTGTTGCCTCCTACAATGAGCAGTTCTTC.

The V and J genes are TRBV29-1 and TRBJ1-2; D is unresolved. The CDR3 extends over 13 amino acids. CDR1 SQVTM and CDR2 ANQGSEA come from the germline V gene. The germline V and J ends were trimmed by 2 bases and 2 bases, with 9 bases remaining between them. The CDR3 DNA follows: TGCAGCGTTGAAAGCCGGTTGAACTATGGCTACACCTTC. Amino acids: CSVESRLNYGYTF.

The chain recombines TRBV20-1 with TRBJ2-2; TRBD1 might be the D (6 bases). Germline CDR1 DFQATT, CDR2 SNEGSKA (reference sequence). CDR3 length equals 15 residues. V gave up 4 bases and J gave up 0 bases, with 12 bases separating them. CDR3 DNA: TGCAGTGCTACCCCGGACAGCGCGAACACCGGGGAGCTGTTTTTT. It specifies CSATPDSANTGELFF.

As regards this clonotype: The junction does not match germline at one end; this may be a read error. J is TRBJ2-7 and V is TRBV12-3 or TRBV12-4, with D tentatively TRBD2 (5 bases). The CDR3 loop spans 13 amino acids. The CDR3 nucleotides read TGTACCAGCAGTTCGGGGATGGAATACGAGCAGTACTTC. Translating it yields CTSSSGMEYEQYF.

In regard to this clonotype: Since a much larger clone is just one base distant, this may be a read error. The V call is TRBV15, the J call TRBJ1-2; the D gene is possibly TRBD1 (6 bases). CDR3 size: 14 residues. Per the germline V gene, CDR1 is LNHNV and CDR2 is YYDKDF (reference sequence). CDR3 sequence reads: CATSRVSGAGGCTF. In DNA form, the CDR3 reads TGTGCCACCAGCAGAGTCTCGGGGGCCGGGGGCTGCACCTTC.

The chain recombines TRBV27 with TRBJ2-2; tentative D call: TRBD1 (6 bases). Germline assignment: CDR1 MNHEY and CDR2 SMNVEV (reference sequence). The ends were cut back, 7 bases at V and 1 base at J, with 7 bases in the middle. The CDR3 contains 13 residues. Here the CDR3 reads CASTRGNTGELFF. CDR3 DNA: TGTGCCAGCACCAGGGGGAACACCGGGGAGCTGTTTTTT.

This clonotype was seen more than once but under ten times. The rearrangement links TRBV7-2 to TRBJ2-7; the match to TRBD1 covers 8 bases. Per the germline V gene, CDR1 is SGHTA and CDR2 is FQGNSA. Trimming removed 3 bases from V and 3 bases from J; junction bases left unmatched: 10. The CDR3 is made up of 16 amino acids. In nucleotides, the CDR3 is TGTGCCAGCAGCTTGAGAGGACAGGGTAGATTCTACGAGCAGTACTTC. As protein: CASSLRGQGRFYEQYF.

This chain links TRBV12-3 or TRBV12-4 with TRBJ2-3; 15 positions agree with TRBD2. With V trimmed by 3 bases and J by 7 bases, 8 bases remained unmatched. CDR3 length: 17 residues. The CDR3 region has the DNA TGTGCCAGCAGTTTCAATTGGGGGACTAGCGGGGGGAATACGCAGTATTTT. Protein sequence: CASSFNWGTSGGNTQYF.

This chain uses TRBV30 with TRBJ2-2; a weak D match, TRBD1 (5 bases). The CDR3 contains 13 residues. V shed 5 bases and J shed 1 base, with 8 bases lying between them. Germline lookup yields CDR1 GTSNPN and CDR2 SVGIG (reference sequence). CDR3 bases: TGTGCCTGGGGGCAGGGGAACACCGGGGAGCTGTTTTTT. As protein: CAWGQGNTGELFF.

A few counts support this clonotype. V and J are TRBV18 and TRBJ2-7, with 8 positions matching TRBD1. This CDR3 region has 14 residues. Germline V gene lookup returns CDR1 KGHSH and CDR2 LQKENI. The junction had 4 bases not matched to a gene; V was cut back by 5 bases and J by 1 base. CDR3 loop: CASSANRGSYEQYF. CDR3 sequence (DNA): TGTGCCAGCTCAGCAAACAGGGGGTCCTACGAGCAGTACTTC.

The CDR3 region is CSASYVGEKLFF. CDR3 in DNA: TGCAGTGCTAGCTATGTAGGAGAAAAACTGTTTTTT. J is TRBJ1-4 and V is TRBV20-1; unclear D gene. V gave up 3 bases and J gave up 8 bases, with 10 bases separating them. The CDR3 spans 12 residues. Germline V gives CDR1 DFQATT, CDR2 SNEGSKA (reference sequence).

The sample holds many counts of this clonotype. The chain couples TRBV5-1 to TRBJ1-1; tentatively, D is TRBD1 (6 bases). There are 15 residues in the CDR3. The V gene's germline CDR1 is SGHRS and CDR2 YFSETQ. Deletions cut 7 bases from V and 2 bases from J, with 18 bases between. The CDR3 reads CASGDRFRGNTEAFF. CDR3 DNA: TGCGCCAGCGGAGACAGGTTTAGGGGAAACACTGAAGCTTTCTTT.

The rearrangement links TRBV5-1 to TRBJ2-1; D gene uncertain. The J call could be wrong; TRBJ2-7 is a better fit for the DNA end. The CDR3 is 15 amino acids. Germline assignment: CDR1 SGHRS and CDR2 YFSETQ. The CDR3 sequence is CASSLAPVSYNEQYF. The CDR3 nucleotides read TGCGCCAGCAGCTTGGCCCCAGTCTCCTACAATGAGCAGTACTTC.

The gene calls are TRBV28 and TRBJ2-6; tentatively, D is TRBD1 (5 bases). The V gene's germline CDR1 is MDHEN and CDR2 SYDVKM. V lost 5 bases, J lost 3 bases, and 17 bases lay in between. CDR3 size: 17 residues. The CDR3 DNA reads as TGTGCCAGCAGTCAGACCCTAACAGGTAGTGGGGCCAACGTCCTGACTTTC. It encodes CASSQTLTGSGANVLTF.

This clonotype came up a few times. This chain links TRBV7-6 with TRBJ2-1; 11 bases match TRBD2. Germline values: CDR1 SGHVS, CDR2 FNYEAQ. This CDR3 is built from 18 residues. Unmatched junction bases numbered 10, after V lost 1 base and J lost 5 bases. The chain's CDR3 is CASSLVPPTSGGNNEQFF. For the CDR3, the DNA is TGTGCCAGCAGCTTAGTCCCCCCAACTAGCGGGGGAAACAATGAGCAGTTCTTC. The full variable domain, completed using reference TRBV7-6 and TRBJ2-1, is GAGVSQSPRYKVTKRGQDVALRCDPISGHVSLYWYRQALGQGPEFLTYFNYEAQQDKSGLPNDRFSAERPEGSISTLTIQRTEQRDSAMYRCASSLVPPTSGGNNEQFFGPGTRLTVL.

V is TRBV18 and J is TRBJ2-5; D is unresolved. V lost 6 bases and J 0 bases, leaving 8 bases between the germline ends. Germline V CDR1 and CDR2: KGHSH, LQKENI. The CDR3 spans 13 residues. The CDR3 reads CASSPTDQETQYF. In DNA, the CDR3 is TGTGCCAGCTCGCCAACAGACCAAGAGACCCAGTACTTC.

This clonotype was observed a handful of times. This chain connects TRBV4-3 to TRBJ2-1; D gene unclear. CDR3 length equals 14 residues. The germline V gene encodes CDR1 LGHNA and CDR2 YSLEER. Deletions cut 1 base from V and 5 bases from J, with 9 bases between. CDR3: CASSQGLENNEQFF. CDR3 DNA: TGCGCCAGCAGCCAAGGACTTGAGAACAATGAGCAGTTCTTC.